Presented here are 27 T cell receptor beta chains from one specimen sequenced in a study of shared clonotypes between healthy human individuals. Clones were read by immunoSEQ multiplex PCR, and TCRdb kept only the in-frame ones, dropping some. The sample holds over 950,000 clones, around three quarters seen once. The source material was memory CD4+ T cells from PBMCs. This sample's subset: CD45RA-negative fraction. These receptors originate from a man younger than 35 in good health. Some clones in this sample may be carry-over from other donors' samples.

In its sample, this clone was seen once. A much larger clone sits a single nucleotide away, making a read error possible. Other nucleotide sequences in the sample specify the same CDR3. CDR3: CASSQNTGELFF. DNA for the CDR3: TGTGCCAGCAGCCAGAACACCGGGGAGCTGTTTTTT. The chain joins TRBV11-3 to TRBJ2-2, with D uncertain. This CDR3 region has 12 residues. In germline, CDR1 is SGHNT, CDR2 YENEEA. The V end lost 5 bases, the J end lost 1 base, and 2 bases lay between the germline ends.

This clone has a handful of counts. Sequence at one end of the junction differs from germline and may be a read error. The V call is TRBV28, the J call TRBJ1-2; 8 bases agree with TRBD1. The germline V gene encodes CDR1 MDHEN and CDR2 SYDVKM. This CDR3 has 14 residues. The CDR3 loop reads CAGRKTGEDYGYTF. As DNA, the CDR3 is TGTGCCGGCAGAAAGACAGGGGAGGACTATGGCTACACCTTC.

The chain couples TRBV9 to TRBJ1-3; D possibly corresponds to TRBD1 (5 bases). CDR1 is SGDLS, CDR2 YYNGEE, per germline. The CDR3 extends over 15 amino acids. V lost 3 bases, J lost 4 bases, and 14 bases lay in between. This CDR3 reads CASSEGWTLGNTIYF. The CDR3 bases are TGTGCCAGCAGCGAGGGGTGGACCCTCGGAAACACCATATATTTT.

The chain has TRBV27 and TRBJ1-1; no reliable D call. The V end was cut by 4 bases, the J end by 2 bases, with 8 bases between. The CDR3 has 13 residues. Germline values: CDR1 MNHEY, CDR2 SMNVEV (reference sequence). The CDR3 bases are TGTGCCAGCAGTTGGGCACCCAACACTGAAGCTTTCTTT. It translates to CASSWAPNTEAFF.

The V call is TRBV6-5, the J call TRBJ1-4; D might be TRBD1 (5 bases). This CDR3 has 15 amino acids. Trimming shortened V by 5 bases and J by 7 bases, and 17 bases separated the two germline ends. Looked up from germline, CDR1 is MNHEY and CDR2 is SVGAGI. In nucleotides, the CDR3 is TGTGCCAGCAGTCCCCGACTGGGTAGGGGTGAAAAACTGTTTTTT. This gives the protein CASSPRLGRGEKLFF.

V gene TRBV6-5 combines with J gene TRBJ1-1; possible D gene TRBD1, 5 bases. The CDR3 consists of 13 residues. Deletions cut 2 bases from V and 8 bases from J, with 12 bases between. The germline V gene encodes CDR1 MNHEY and CDR2 SVGAGI. The CDR3 loop is CASSYEEGTEAFF. The CDR3 DNA is TGTGCCAGCAGTTACGAGGAGGGGACCGAAGCTTTCTTT.

The CDR3 region has the DNA TGTGCCAGCTCAGGGTGGGGGATGAACACTGAAGCTTTCTTT. Residues: CASSGWGMNTEAFF. V gene TRBV27 combines with J gene TRBJ1-1, with D perhaps matching TRBD1 (5 bases). CDR3 length: 14 residues. Per germline, CDR1 MNHEY and CDR2 SMNVEV (reference sequence). Deletions cut 8 bases from V and 0 bases from J, with 13 bases between.

V is TRBV23-1 and J is TRBJ2-7, with D unclear. TRBV23-1 is reported as an ORF; its role is uncertain. The CDR3 length is 13 residues. Trimming pared 0 bases from V and 7 bases from J, leaving 10 bases between. As DNA, the CDR3 is TGCGCCAGCAGTCAATCGGGTCCGCATGAGCAGTACTTC. It translates to CASSQSGPHEQYF.

The genes are TRBV28 and TRBJ2-3; D gene ambiguous. The V end was cut by 10 bases, the J end by 6 bases, with 14 bases between. In germline, CDR1 is MDHEN, CDR2 SYDVKM. The CDR3 has 12 residues. The CDR3 DNA follows: TGTGCCACCAACCTGGGCCCGGATACGCAGTATTTT. Its protein is CATNLGPDTQYF.

The J gene is TRBJ2-4, the V gene TRBV4-1, with D perhaps TRBD2 (6 bases). The CDR3 length is 18 residues. The ends were cut back, 1 base at V and 0 bases at J, with 16 bases in the middle. The germline V gene has CDR1 MGHRA and CDR2 YSYEKL. The CDR3, as DNA: TGCGCCAGCAGCCAAGGTCGAGCGGGTTATCTAGCCAAAAACATTCAGTACTTC. Protein product: CASSQGRAGYLAKNIQYF.

The CDR3 bases are TGTGCCAGCAGTTACGCGGGGTACTCCTACGAGCAGTACTTC. Translated, it gives CASSYAGYSYEQYF. This sequence joins TRBV6-6 and TRBJ2-7; possibly TRBD2 for D (6 bases). This CDR3 has 14 residues. Germline V gene data show CDR1 as MNHNY and CDR2 as SVGAGI (reference sequence). Trimming left V 2 bases short and J 0 bases short, with 8 bases between.

The rearrangement uses TRBV7-3 and TRBJ2-1, with TRBD2 matching over 7 bases. CDR3 length equals 16 residues. CDR1 is SGHTA, CDR2 FQGTGA, per germline. V was clipped by 2 bases and J by 4 bases; unmatched bases: 8. Here the CDR3 reads CASSLGLAEAYNEQFF. The CDR3 DNA follows: TGTGCCAGCAGCTTAGGGCTAGCGGAAGCATACAATGAGCAGTTCTTC.

The rearrangement uses TRBV5-1 and TRBJ1-3; no reliable D call. V dropped 4 bases and J dropped 0 bases, with 8 bases sitting between them. CDR1 is SGHRS, CDR2 YFSETQ, per germline. The CDR3 has 14 residues. In DNA, the CDR3 is TGCGCCAGCAGCCTACAAGACTCTGGAAACACCATATATTTT. Protein sequence: CASSLQDSGNTIYF.

Note on this clone: The sample contains more than one DNA sequence encoding this CDR3. V is TRBV5-1 and J is TRBJ1-1; possibly TRBD1 for D (5 bases). Germline V lookup: CDR1 SGHRS, CDR2 YFSETQ. Trimming took off 4 bases at V and 1 base at J, with 8 bases between the two ends. CDR3 size: 13 residues. The chain's CDR3 is CASSETGNTEAFF. The CDR3 coding sequence is TGCGCCAGCAGCGAAACAGGGAACACTGAAGCTTTCTTT.

This clone was detected only once. The rearrangement uses TRBV5-1 and TRBJ2-7; 7 bases fit TRBD1. CDR3 length: 15 amino acids. The germline CDR1 and CDR2 sequences are SGHRS and YFSETQ. V shed 4 bases and J 3 bases; nucleotides not matched to a gene: 10. Written as DNA, the CDR3 is TGCGCCAGCAGCCTCGATGGGACAGCGAACTACGAGCAGTACTTC. As protein: CASSLDGTANYEQYF.

The chain combines TRBV9 with TRBJ2-5, with 8 nucleotides matching TRBD2. Germline values: CDR1 SGDLS, CDR2 YYNGEE. CDR3 length: 16 residues. The V segment lost 1 base and the J segment 1 base; nucleotides outside the gene matches: 6. CDR3 DNA: TGTGCCAGCAGCGTACGGCCTAGCGGGTCCCAAGAGACCCAGTACTTC. Its protein is CASSVRPSGSQETQYF.

The genes are TRBV9 and TRBJ2-1; TRBD2 matches at 8 bases. Germline lookup yields CDR1 SGDLS and CDR2 YYNGEE. V dropped 4 bases and J dropped 2; count of bases not matched to a gene: 17. This CDR3 contains 19 residues. This chain's CDR3 is CASSRQSPSGSGTYNEQFF. CDR3 sequence (DNA): TGTGCCAGCAGCCGCCAGTCCCCCTCGGGTAGCGGGACCTACAATGAGCAGTTCTTC.

J is TRBJ1-4 and V is TRBV13, with 7 bases matching TRBD1. The CDR3 spans 16 residues. V trimming: 3 bases; J trimming: 2 bases; junction bases outside the gene matches: 6. The V gene's germline CDR1 is PRHDT and CDR2 FYEKMQ (reference sequence). CDR3 loop: CASSFDPTGTNEKLFF. The CDR3 bases are TGTGCCAGCAGCTTTGACCCGACAGGGACTAATGAAAAACTGTTTTTT.

In the case of this clone: At the DNA level, this CDR3 is encoded by other sequences in the same sample as well. The chain is built from TRBV2 and TRBJ2-1; the match to TRBD2 covers 13 bases. Germline V gene lookup returns CDR1 SNHLY and CDR2 FYNNEI. The CDR3 extends over 15 amino acids. The J segment lost 4 bases and the V segment lost 4 bases, leaving 1 base of the junction unmatched. CDR3 nucleotides: TGTGCCAGCAGTGCGGGACTAGCGGGGTACAATGAGCAGTTCTTC. Translating gives CASSAGLAGYNEQFF.

This chain connects TRBV18 to TRBJ1-2; maybe TRBD1 (6 bases). The CDR3 runs to 16 residues. Germline V CDR1 and CDR2: KGHSH, LQKENI. Between the trimmed V and J ends, which lost 1 base and 7 bases, there was a span of 19 bases. As DNA, the CDR3 is TGTGCCAGCTCACCACAGGGTACAGGGACATCCGGTGGCTACACCTTC. Translated, it gives CASSPQGTGTSGGYTF.

The chain joins TRBV27 to TRBJ1-1; TRBD1 is a possible D gene (5 bases). Per the germline V gene, CDR1 is MNHEY and CDR2 is SMNVEV (reference sequence). The CDR3 totals 13 residues. V was clipped by 5 bases and J by 5 bases, with 12 bases between them. In DNA form, the CDR3 reads TGTGCCAGCAGTCTCAAAGGGGTGACTGAAGCTTTCTTT. Protein sequence: CASSLKGVTEAFF.

The V and J genes are TRBV18 and TRBJ1-1; possibly TRBD1 for D (5 bases). V lost 5 bases, J lost 0 bases, and 10 bases lay in between. The CDR3 sequence is 14 residues long. Germline CDR1 and CDR2: KGHSH and LQKENI. The CDR3 coding sequence is TGTGCCAGCTCAGGGGGGAAATTGAACACTGAAGCTTTCTTT. This sequence encodes CASSGGKLNTEAFF.

This clone was counted once. The rearrangement uses TRBV11-3 and TRBJ2-1; 13 positions match TRBD2. V dropped 4 bases and J dropped 7; count of bases not matched to a gene: 7. This CDR3 spans 16 amino acids. From germline, CDR1 is SGHNT and CDR2 YENEEA. The CDR3 nucleotides read TGTGCCAGCAGCTCGGGGACTAGCGGGATGTGGAATGAGCAGTTCTTC. Translation: CASSSGTSGMWNEQFF.

The rearrangement joins TRBV28 to TRBJ2-1; 9 bases line up with TRBD2. Germline CDR1 is MDHEN and CDR2 is SYDVKM. Germline trimming cut 7 bases from V and 9 bases from J; bases unmatched to any gene: 7. This CDR3 is 13 amino acids long. This CDR3 is CASILSGRGEQFF. The CDR3 coding sequence is TGTGCCAGCATTCTTAGCGGGAGAGGTGAGCAGTTCTTC.

V is TRBV19 and J is TRBJ2-4; D is perhaps TRBD2 (5 bases). CDR1 is LNHDA, CDR2 SQIVND, per germline (reference sequence). V gave up 3 bases and J gave up 1 base, with 10 bases separating them. This CDR3 region has 15 residues. CDR3 protein: CASSMLGEAKNIQYF. Written as DNA, the CDR3 is TGTGCCAGTAGTATGCTGGGAGAGGCCAAAAACATTCAGTACTTC.

There are a few counts of this clone. The chain links TRBV30 to TRBJ2-7; D uncertain. The germline CDR1 and CDR2 sequences are GTSNPN and SVGIG (reference sequence). The CDR3 totals 13 residues. The V end lost 0 bases, the J end lost 0 bases, and 6 bases lay between the germline ends. The CDR3 is CAWSVGPSYEQYF. The CDR3 bases are TGTGCCTGGAGTGTCGGCCCCTCCTACGAGCAGTACTTC.

V and J are TRBV4-3 and TRBJ1-2, with D perhaps matching TRBD1 (6 bases). Trimming removed 1 base from V and 4 bases from J, with 13 bases in between. This CDR3 is built from 15 residues. Germline V gene sequence: CDR1 LGHNA, CDR2 YSLEER. CDR3 residues: CASSQGAGGPYGYTF. CDR3 in DNA: TGCGCCAGCAGCCAAGGGGCTGGGGGCCCCTATGGCTACACCTTC.